The 19 T cell receptor beta chains reported below all come from one sample, sequenced in a study of OX40 agonist ivuxolimab in advanced cancers. Library preparation used the immunoSEQ multiplex PCR assay. Drawn from immuneACCESS, this table holds only the in-frame rearrangements with V and J called that TCRdb kept. Clones are partly lost; checked studies trace under half to an unresolved V gene and leave the rest unexplained. This sample has 36,000 or so clones in its table, and around 77% of those were observed once. Roughly 23% of the sample comes from the top ten. The material sequenced was CD4+ or CD8+ T cells sorted from blood, taken in a trial of the OX40 agonist ivuxolimab. Receptor source: an adult with an advanced solid tumor such as melanoma, head and neck, liver or kidney cancer.

This clone came up a few times. The chain combines TRBV11-1 with TRBJ2-3, with a tentative D call TRBD2 (6 bases). V dropped 4 bases and J dropped 2 bases, with 13 bases sitting between them. The CDR3 has 15 residues. The germline CDR1 and CDR2 sequences are SGHAT and FQDESV (reference sequence). In nucleotides, the CDR3 is TGTGCCAGCAGCTCGGGGGACCAAGACACAGATACGCAGTATTTT. This encodes CASSSGDQDTDTQYF.

This clone was observed a handful of times. This rearrangement joins TRBV27 to TRBJ1-2; unclear D gene. V was cut by 1 base and J by 7 bases, with 13 bases left in between. Germline CDR1 MNHEY, CDR2 SMNVEV (reference sequence). This CDR3 is built from 14 residues. CDR3 amino acids: CASSLYPRTSGYTF. CDR3 bases: TGTGCCAGCAGTTTATACCCCAGAACCTCTGGCTACACCTTC.

This chain links TRBV6-5 with TRBJ2-7, with 8 bases that match TRBD2. Losses at the gene ends were 1 base for V and 4 bases for J; bases not matched to a gene: 3. Germline V CDR1 and CDR2: MNHEY, SVGAGI. The CDR3 totals 14 residues. CDR3 DNA: TGTGCCAGCAGTTACTTGGCGGGAGGATACGAGCAGTACTTC. Protein sequence: CASSYLAGGYEQYF.

V and J are TRBV9 and TRBJ2-2; 12 bases agree with TRBD2. Germline lookup yields CDR1 SGDLS and CDR2 YYNGEE. This CDR3 is 18 amino acids long. Losses at the gene ends were 3 bases for V and 3 bases for J; bases not matched to a gene: 9. CDR3 sequence reads: CASSARNRLAGDTGELFF. The CDR3, as DNA: TGTGCCAGCAGCGCCCGGAACCGACTAGCGGGGGACACCGGGGAGCTGTTTTTT.

The V gene is TRBV7-6, the J gene TRBJ2-5; TRBD2 aligns across 9 bases. Germline CDR1 and CDR2: SGHVS and FNYEAQ. CDR3 length: 18 residues. V lost 3 bases to trimming and J lost 0 bases; unmatched junction nucleotides: 11. CDR3 sequence: CASSFSPGLALYQETQYF. The CDR3 DNA is TGTGCCAGCAGCTTCTCTCCGGGACTAGCCTTGTACCAAGAGACCCAGTACTTC.

By its share, this clone is medium-sized. CDR3 residues: CASSAGGSYEQYF. For the CDR3, the DNA is TGTGCCAGCAGCGCAGGGGGGTCCTACGAGCAGTACTTC. The genes are TRBV5-6 and TRBJ2-7; maybe TRBD1 (7 bases). The germline V gene has CDR1 SGHDT and CDR2 YYEEEE. V dropped 4 bases and J dropped 1 base, with 9 bases sitting between them. This CDR3 comprises 13 residues.

The V call is TRBV28, the J call TRBJ1-5; TRBD1 might be the D (5 bases). CDR3 size: 14 residues. Germline CDR1 is MDHEN and CDR2 is SYDVKM. With 3 bases removed from V and 3 bases from J, the gap between germline ends came to 9 bases. The CDR3 bases are TGTGCCAGCAGTTTCGAGGGACTCAATCAGCCCCAGCATTTT. Translated: CASSFEGLNQPQHF.

As for this clone: Within the sample, other DNA sequences also encode this same CDR3. The rearrangement joins TRBV9 to TRBJ1-2, with TRBD1 identical over 7 bases. Germline V CDR1 and CDR2: SGDLS, YYNGEE. The CDR3 is 14 amino acids. The V and J ends lost 0 bases and 4 bases, in that order; junction bases with no gene match: 3. In DNA, the CDR3 is TGTGCCAGCAGCGTAGGACAGGGAAGCTATGGCTACACCTTC. This sequence encodes CASSVGQGSYGYTF.

V gene TRBV4-2 combines with J gene TRBJ2-3; tentative D call: TRBD2 (6 bases). V was pared by 0 bases and J by 0 bases, with 13 bases between. Germline V gives CDR1 LGHNA, CDR2 YNFKEQ. The CDR3 contains 17 residues. In DNA form, the CDR3 reads TGTGCCAGCAGCCAAGAAGCGGCGGGGCTCAGCACAGATACGCAGTATTTT. Amino acid sequence: CASSQEAAGLSTDTQYF.

The chain is built from TRBV7-8 and TRBJ2-1, with 10 bases aligning to TRBD2. J was trimmed by 9 bases and V by 3 bases; bases with no gene match: 8. The germline gives CDR1 SGHVS, CDR2 FQNEAQ. The CDR3 extends over 15 amino acids. In DNA form, the CDR3 reads TGTGCCAGCAGCTTTTCTAGCGGGAGTAGTAGTGAGCAGTTCTTC. Translating it yields CASSFSSGSSSEQFF.

This chain links TRBV6-6 with TRBJ1-5; a possible D gene is TRBD1 (6 bases). The CDR3 sequence is 16 residues long. The V and J ends lost 5 bases and 7 bases respectively, with 21 bases between them. Germline V lookup: CDR1 MNHNY, CDR2 SVGAGI (reference sequence). CDR3 sequence: CASSPGQTSTGQPQHF. As DNA, the CDR3 is TGTGCCAGCAGTCCCGGACAGACCTCTACGGGACAGCCCCAGCATTTT.

V is TRBV4-1 and J is TRBJ2-7; tentative D call: TRBD2 (7 bases). The germline gives CDR1 MGHRA, CDR2 YSYEKL. The CDR3 is 17 amino acids. Trimming cost V 0 bases and J 4 bases, with 19 bases left between them. In DNA, the CDR3 is TGCGCCAGCAGCCAAGAAGGGGGGGCTAGCGCTTTTTACGAGCAGTACTTC. Translated, it gives CASSQEGGASAFYEQYF.

This clone showed up just a few times. The chain recombines TRBV7-9 with TRBJ2-1; D call uncertain. The CDR3 is 15 residues long. V was cut by 5 bases and J by 3 bases, with 14 bases left in between. CDR1 and CDR2 (germline): SEHNR, FQNEAQ (reference sequence). In nucleotides, the CDR3 is TGTGCCAGCAGCCCTAACTACCTAGACTACAATGAGCAGTTCTTC. Amino acid sequence: CASSPNYLDYNEQFF.

V and J are TRBV5-6 and TRBJ1-2; D is uncertain. This CDR3 has 16 residues. Trimming removed 2 bases from V and 6 bases from J, with 20 bases in between. Germline CDR1 and CDR2: SGHDT and YYEEEE. The CDR3 loop reads CASSFNSPILRDGYTF. CDR3 sequence (DNA): TGTGCCAGCAGCTTTAACAGCCCCATCTTGAGGGATGGCTACACCTTC.

DNA of the CDR3: TGTGCCAGCAGCGCCGAGTTGGGGACTGAAGCTTTCTTT. Its protein is CASSAELGTEAFF. The rearrangement joins TRBV9 to TRBJ1-1, with no clear D. Germline V lookup: CDR1 SGDLS, CDR2 YYNGEE. CDR3 size: 13 residues. The V gene lost 3 bases and the J gene lost 5 bases, with 11 bases spanning the gap. The whole variable domain, filled in from reference TRBV9 and TRBJ1-1, reads DSGVTQTPKHLITATGQRVTLRCSPRSGDLSVYWYQQSLDQGLQFLIQYYNGEERAKGNILERFSAQQFPDLHSELNLSSLELGDSALYFCASSAELGTEAFFGQGTRLTVV.

The V and J genes are TRBV19 and TRBJ1-5; a possible D gene is TRBD1 (5 bases). CDR3 size: 17 residues. V was pared by 3 bases and J by 0 bases, with 15 bases between. CDR1 is LNHDA, CDR2 SQIVND, per germline (reference sequence). For the CDR3, the DNA is TGTGCCAGTAGTATGGGACCCCTCAGTCCTAGCAATCAGCCCCAGCATTTT. This encodes CASSMGPLSPSNQPQHF.

V usage is TRBV2 and J usage is TRBJ2-7; a weak D match, TRBD1 (6 bases). Per germline, CDR1 SNHLY and CDR2 FYNNEI. The V and J ends lost 4 bases and 6 bases respectively, with 19 bases between them. CDR3 length equals 15 residues. This chain's CDR3 is CASSGGHIAPGEQYF. CDR3 bases: TGTGCCAGCAGTGGGGGGCACATCGCCCCCGGCGAGCAGTACTTC. The whole variable domain, remainder taken from reference TRBV2 and TRBJ2-7, is EPEVTQTPSHQVTQMGQEVILRCVPISNHLYFYWYRQILGQKVEFLVSFYNNEISEKSEIFDDQFSVERPDGSNFTLKIRSTKLEDSAMYFCASSGGHIAPGEQYFGPGTRLTVT.

The chain recombines TRBV5-4 with TRBJ2-7; 7 positions match TRBD1. Germline V CDR1 and CDR2: SGHNT, YYREEE (reference sequence). With V trimmed by 2 bases and J by 5 bases, 4 bases remained unmatched. The CDR3 is made up of 13 amino acids. CDR3 region: CASSFQGVHEQYF. The DNA for the CDR3 is TGTGCCAGCAGCTTCCAGGGGGTCCACGAGCAGTACTTC.

The V call is TRBV6-5, the J call TRBJ1-1; TRBD1 matches at 8 bases. Germline CDR1 and CDR2: MNHEY and SVGAGI. The CDR3 loop spans 13 amino acids. The trim removed 3 bases at V and 5 bases at J, leaving 2 bases unmatched. In nucleotides, the CDR3 is TGTGCCAGCAGTTATGACAGGGGAACTGAAGCTTTCTTT. Residues: CASSYDRGTEAFF.